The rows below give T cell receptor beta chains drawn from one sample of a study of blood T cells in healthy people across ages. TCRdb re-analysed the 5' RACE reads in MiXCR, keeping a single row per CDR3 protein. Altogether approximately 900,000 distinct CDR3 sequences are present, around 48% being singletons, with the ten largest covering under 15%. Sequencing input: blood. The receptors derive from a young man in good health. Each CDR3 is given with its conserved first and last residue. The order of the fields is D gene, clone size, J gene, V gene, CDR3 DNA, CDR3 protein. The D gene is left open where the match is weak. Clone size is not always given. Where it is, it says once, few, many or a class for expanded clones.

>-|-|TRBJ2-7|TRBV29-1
TGCAGCGTTGAAATGGGCGATTACGAGCAGTACTTC
CSVEMGDYEQYF
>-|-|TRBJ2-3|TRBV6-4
TGTGCCAGCAGTGACCTTGGGGGGCCGACAGATACGCAGTATTTT
CASSDLGGPTDTQYF
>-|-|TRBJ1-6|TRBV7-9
TGTGCCAGCAGCCCCAGGGATTCACCCCTCCACTTT
CASSPRDSPLHF
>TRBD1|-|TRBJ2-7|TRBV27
TGTGCCAGCAGTGCTTCCCGGGACAGGGGCGACGAGCAGTACTTC
CASSASRDRGDEQYF
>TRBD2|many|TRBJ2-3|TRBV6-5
TGTGCCAGCAGTTACTCGCGGGGGGGTGATACGCAGTATTTT
CASSYSRGGDTQYF
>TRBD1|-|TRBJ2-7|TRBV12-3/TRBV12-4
TGTGCCAGCACCCTGGACAGGATCACCTACGAGCAGTACTTC
CASTLDRITYEQYF
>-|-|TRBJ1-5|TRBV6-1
TGTGCCAGCAAAAATTCCCCAGGGTCCGGGGCGTTGTGGAATCAGCCCCAGCATTTT
CASKNSPGSGALWNQPQHF
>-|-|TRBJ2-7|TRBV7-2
TGTGCCAGCAGCTTAGGGATGGGGCCTTACGAGCAGTACTTC
CASSLGMGPYEQYF
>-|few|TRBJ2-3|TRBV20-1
TGCAGTGCTAGCGTTCCGGGTACAGATACGCAGTATTTT
CSASVPGTDTQYF
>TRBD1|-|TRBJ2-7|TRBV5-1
TGCGCCAGCAGCCCCGGGGACAGCAGGGCCCCTTACGAGCAGTACTTC
CASSPGDSRAPYEQYF
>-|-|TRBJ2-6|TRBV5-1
TGCGCCAGCAGCTTGACTGCCTCTGGGGCCAACGTCCTGACTTTC
CASSLTASGANVLTF
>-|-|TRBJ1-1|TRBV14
TGTGCCAGCAGCGTACAGGGTCCCACTGAAGCTTTCTTT
CASSVQGPTEAFF
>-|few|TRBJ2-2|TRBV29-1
TGCAGCGTGGCAACCGTACTAACCGGGGAGCTGTTTTTT
CSVATVLTGELFF
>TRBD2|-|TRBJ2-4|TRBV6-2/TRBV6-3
TGTGCCAGCAGTGCAGCGGGGGCCAAAAACATTCAGTACTTC
CASSAAGAKNIQYF
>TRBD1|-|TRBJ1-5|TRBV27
TGTACCAGCAGACAAGGGACAGTTAGCAATCAGCCCCAGCATTTT
CTSRQGTVSNQPQHF
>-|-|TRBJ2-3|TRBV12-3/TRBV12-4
TGTGCCAGCAGTCTCGGACGGCTATCTAGCACAGATACGCAGTATTTT
CASSLGRLSSTDTQYF
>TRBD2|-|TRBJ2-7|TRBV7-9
TGTGCCAGCAGCGGCATGGCGGGGGGGCCCTCCTACGAGCAGTACTTC
CASSGMAGGPSYEQYF
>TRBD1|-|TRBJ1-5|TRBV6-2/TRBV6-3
TGTGCCAGCAGTTACGAGGGGGCTGGTCAGCCCCAGCATTTT
CASSYEGAGQPQHF
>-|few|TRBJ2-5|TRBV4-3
TGCGCCAGCAGCCAAGATCGGCAGGGACGGGAGCAGTACTTC
CASSQDRQGREQYF
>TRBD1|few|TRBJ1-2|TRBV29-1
TGCAGCGTTGAGAGGACAGGGACCCGGAGCTACACCTTC
CSVERTGTRSYTF
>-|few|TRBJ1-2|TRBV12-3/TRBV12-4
TGTGCCAGCAGAGGTGGGGAAGCCTATGGCTACACCTTC
CASRGGEAYGYTF
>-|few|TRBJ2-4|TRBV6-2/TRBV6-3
TGTGCCAGCAGTCCCGACGAGCTCCAGTACTTC
CASSPDELQYF
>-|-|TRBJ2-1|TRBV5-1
TGCGCCAGCAGCTTCGGGACGGCCACCAATGAGCAGTTCTTC
CASSFGTATNEQFF
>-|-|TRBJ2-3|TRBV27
TGTGCCAGCAGTTTTACGGGGGCCCGCACAGATACGCAGTATTTT
CASSFTGARTDTQYF
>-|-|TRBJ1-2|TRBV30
TGTGCCTGGAAGCAGGATTCTGGTGGCTACACCTTC
CAWKQDSGGYTF